The present entry profiles one TCR beta chain with its context. Its cognate antigen is unknown. RNA in amounts of roughly 0.5 to 1 ug was reverse transcribed with random hexamers. The immunoSEQ assay covered 54 Vbeta and 13 Jbeta segments for CDR3. TCRdb re-analysed the immunoSEQ multiplex PCR reads in MiXCR, keeping a single row per CDR3 protein. The table lists under 250,000 distinct CDR3 sequences, around 93% of them singletons. Trimming stripped 6 bases from V and 3 bases from J, with 11 bases between. This CDR3 region has 13 residues. CDR1 and CDR2 from the germline V gene are MDHEN and SYDVKM. The data belong to a study of CD8 T cells in Susac syndrome. Study in general: Patients with Susac syndrome were therapy-naive, on corticosteroids, or on intravenous immunoglobulin alone at blood draw. Findings and caveats of the study: Within Susac syndrome CD4+ T cell repertoires, clonal expansion was not evident.

Sequenced: CD4+ T cells from PBMCs. V is TRBV28 and J is TRBJ1-2; D gene ambiguous. This receptor was identified in a human donor with Susac syndrome. CDR3 DNA sequence: TGTGCCAGCAGCCCCCCCGGAGACTATGGCTACACCTTC. Encoded protein: CASSPPGDYGYTF.